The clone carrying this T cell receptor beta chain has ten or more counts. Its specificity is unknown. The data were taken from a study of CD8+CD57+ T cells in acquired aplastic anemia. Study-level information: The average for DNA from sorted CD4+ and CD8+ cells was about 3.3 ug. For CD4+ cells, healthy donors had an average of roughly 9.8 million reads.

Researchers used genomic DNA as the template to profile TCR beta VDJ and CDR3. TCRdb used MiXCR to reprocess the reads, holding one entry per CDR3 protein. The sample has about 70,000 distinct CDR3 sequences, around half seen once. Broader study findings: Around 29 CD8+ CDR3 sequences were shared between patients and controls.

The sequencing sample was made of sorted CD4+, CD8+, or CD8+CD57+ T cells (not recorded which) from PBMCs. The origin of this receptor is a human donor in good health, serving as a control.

CDR3 DNA: TGTGCCAGCAGTTTAGTGGGAAGCAATCAGCCCCAGCATTTT. Translation gives CASSLVGSNQPQHF. The chain uses TRBV12-3 or TRBV12-4 and TRBJ1-5, with D unclear. The CDR3 runs to 14 residues. The V end was cut by 1 base, the J end by 1 base, with 5 bases between.